The 15 T cell receptor beta chains below come from one sample, sequenced in a study of T cell responses to AZD1222 COVID-19 vaccine. This table comes from immunoSEQ multiplex PCR, and its TCRdb copy is limited to in-frame clones, with some not included. The sample shows 130,000 or so clones, approximately 93% of them seen only once. The sample here was peripheral blood, taken on day 0 of AZD1222 vaccination. The receptors here all came from an adult in good health.

The DNA for the CDR3 is TGTGCCAGCAGCTTAAAGGGCCCCGGGGCGGGAGGATACAATGAGCAGTTCTTC. Amino acid sequence: CASSLKGPGAGGYNEQFF. V is TRBV11-3 and J is TRBJ2-1; 8 bases are shared with TRBD2. The J segment lost 4 bases and the V segment lost 2 bases, leaving 13 bases of the junction unmatched. The CDR3 loop spans 18 amino acids. The germline V gene has CDR1 SGHNT and CDR2 YENEEA.

This chain joins TRBV5-4 and TRBJ2-1, with a possible D match to TRBD2 (5 bases). CDR3 length equals 15 residues. Germline CDR1 and CDR2: SGHNT and YYREEE (reference sequence). Trimming shortened V by 0 bases and J by 0 bases, and 7 bases separated the two germline ends. The CDR3, as DNA: TGTGCCAGCAGCTTGGGAGCGGCCTCCTACAATGAGCAGTTCTTC. The encoded protein is CASSLGAASYNEQFF.

CDR3 in amino acids: CASSLNVGNQPQHF. The CDR3 region has the DNA TGTGCCAGCAGCTTAAACGTGGGCAATCAGCCCCAGCATTTT. The V gene is TRBV7-2, the J gene TRBJ1-5; no clear D gene. The length of the CDR3 is 14 residues. Germline lookup yields CDR1 SGHTA and CDR2 FQGNSA. The V and J ends lost 2 bases and 2 bases respectively, with 7 bases between them.

The chain links TRBV6-6 to TRBJ1-2; D remains ambiguous. Looked up from germline, CDR1 is MNHNY and CDR2 is SVGAGI (reference sequence). The CDR3 loop spans 13 amino acids. V lost 1 base and J 6 bases, leaving 9 bases between the germline ends. The CDR3 DNA reads as TGTGCCAGCAGTTACTGGCCCCGGGATGGCTACACCTTC. It yields the protein CASSYWPRDGYTF.

J is TRBJ1-4 and V is TRBV27; D is unresolved. V dropped 2 bases and J dropped 7 bases, with 8 bases sitting between them. The length of the CDR3 is 13 residues. Germline CDR1 MNHEY, CDR2 SMNVEV (reference sequence). The chain's CDR3 is CASSLKLSEKLFF. Here the CDR3 DNA reads TGTGCCAGCAGTTTAAAGTTGAGTGAAAAACTGTTTTTT.

The V and J genes are TRBV6-2 or TRBV6-3 and TRBJ2-1, with 10 bases identical to TRBD2. The length of the CDR3 is 15 residues. V lost 2 bases to trimming and J lost 10 bases; unmatched junction nucleotides: 8. Germline V gives CDR1 MNHEY, CDR2 SVGEGT. CDR3 protein: CASSYISGRGGEQFF. CDR3 in DNA: TGTGCCAGCAGTTACATCAGCGGGAGGGGTGGGGAGCAGTTCTTC.

V is TRBV9 and J is TRBJ2-1, with D tentatively TRBD2 (5 bases). Trimming removed 4 bases at V and 6 bases at J, with 8 bases between. This CDR3 is 12 amino acids long. The germline gives CDR1 SGDLS, CDR2 YYNGEE. CDR3 nucleotide sequence: TGTGCCAGCAGCCCGGACTTCAATGAGCAGTTCTTC. It encodes CASSPDFNEQFF.

The V and J genes are TRBV9 and TRBJ1-2; tentatively, D is TRBD1 (5 bases). CDR3 length: 13 amino acids. Germline lookup yields CDR1 SGDLS and CDR2 YYNGEE. The V gene lost 3 bases and the J gene lost 4 bases, with 10 bases spanning the gap. The chain's CDR3 is CASSASGGYGYTF. The CDR3 nucleotides are TGTGCCAGCAGCGCCTCCGGGGGCTATGGCTACACCTTC.

This chain uses TRBV28 with TRBJ2-7; a possible D gene is TRBD2 (6 bases). Germline CDR1 MDHEN, CDR2 SYDVKM. The CDR3 runs 15 residues. V lost 6 bases, J lost 4 bases, and 19 bases lay in between. The CDR3, as DNA: TGTGCCAGCAGGGGGGGTGCGGGAATTATTTACGAGCAGTACTTC. Amino acids: CASRGGAGIIYEQYF.

The rearrangement uses TRBV6-5 and TRBJ2-3; no definite D call. Germline CDR1 is MNHEY and CDR2 is SVGAGI. There are 13 residues in the CDR3. Trimming shortened V by 5 bases and J by 2 bases, and 8 bases separated the two germline ends. The CDR3: CASSPQHTDTQYF. CDR3 sequence (DNA): TGTGCCAGCAGTCCCCAACACACAGATACGCAGTATTTT.

The gene calls are TRBV10-3 and TRBJ1-3; TRBD1 aligns across 9 bases. V was clipped by 10 bases and J by 4 bases; unmatched bases: 8. This CDR3 spans 14 amino acids. From germline, CDR1 is ENHRY and CDR2 SYGVKD. CDR3 region: CATTQGAGGNTIYF. CDR3 nucleotides: TGTGCCACCACACAGGGGGCAGGAGGAAACACCATATATTTT.

The chain uses TRBV5-8 and TRBJ2-7, with no clear D. The V and J ends lost 4 bases and 6 bases respectively, with 2 bases between them. The CDR3 is 9 residues long. Per the germline V gene, CDR1 is SGHTS and CDR2 is YDEGEE. The CDR3 DNA sequence: TGTGCCAGCAGCCGCGAGCAGTACTTC. Translating gives CASSREQYF.

CDR3 DNA sequence: TGTGCCAGCCAAAGAGGGACAGCCATTAACTATGGCTACACCTTC. This sequence encodes CASQRGTAINYGYTF. The chain is built from TRBV6-5 and TRBJ1-2, with 7 positions matching TRBD1. With 8 bases clipped from V and 1 base from J, the junction kept 10 bases outside the gene matches. The CDR3 is made up of 15 amino acids. CDR1 MNHEY and CDR2 SVGAGI come from the germline V gene.

The chain joins TRBV27 to TRBJ2-7, with 8 bases fitting TRBD2. Trimming took 5 bases from V and 3 from J; bases not matched to a gene: 12. CDR1 and CDR2 from the germline V gene are MNHEY and SMNVEV (reference sequence). The CDR3 extends over 16 amino acids. The CDR3 sequence: CASSPRGSGSLYEQYF. The CDR3 nucleotides read TGTGCCAGCAGTCCTCGAGGAAGCGGGAGTCTCTACGAGCAGTACTTC.

The J gene is TRBJ2-1, the V gene TRBV5-1; D uncertain. CDR1 and CDR2 from the germline V gene are SGHRS and YFSETQ. The CDR3 loop spans 12 amino acids. V shed 2 bases and J shed 4 bases, with 4 bases lying between them. The CDR3 spells CASSFTYNEQFF. DNA of the CDR3: TGCGCCAGCAGCTTTACATACAATGAGCAGTTCTTC.